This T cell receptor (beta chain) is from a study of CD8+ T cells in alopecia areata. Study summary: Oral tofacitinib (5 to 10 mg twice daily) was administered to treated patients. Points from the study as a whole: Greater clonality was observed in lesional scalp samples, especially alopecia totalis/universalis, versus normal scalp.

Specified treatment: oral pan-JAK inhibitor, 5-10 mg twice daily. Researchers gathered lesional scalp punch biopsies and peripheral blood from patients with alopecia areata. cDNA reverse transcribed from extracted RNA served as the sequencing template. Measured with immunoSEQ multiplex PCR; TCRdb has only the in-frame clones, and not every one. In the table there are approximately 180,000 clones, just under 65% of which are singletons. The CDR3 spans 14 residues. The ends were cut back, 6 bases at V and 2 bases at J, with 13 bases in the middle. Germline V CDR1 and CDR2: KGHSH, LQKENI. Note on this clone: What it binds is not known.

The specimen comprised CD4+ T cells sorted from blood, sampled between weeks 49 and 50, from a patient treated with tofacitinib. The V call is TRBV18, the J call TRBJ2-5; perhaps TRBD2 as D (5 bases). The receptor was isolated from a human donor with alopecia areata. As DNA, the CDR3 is TGTGCCAGCTCGCCCTGGACTGCTCAAGAGACCCAGTACTTC. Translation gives CASSPWTAQETQYF.